These T cell receptor beta chains were read from a single sample in a study of blood T cell repertoires in COVID-19. Here immunoSEQ multiplex PCR was the method, and the copy in TCRdb shows in-frame clones only, minus some. The data hold 50,000 or so clones, with roughly 83% observed a single time. What was sequenced was peripheral blood. These receptors originate from a woman aged 60-70 years with acute or convalescent COVID-19. Both conserved end residues are part of each CDR3. D genes are given only for firm matches. Some rows have no size entry. The others give once, few or many, or a class for an expanded clone.

j_gene	d_gene	v_gene	abundance	CDR3aa	CDR3nt
TRBJ2-7	-	TRBV4-2	once	CASSHETTGNYEQYF	TGTGCCAGCAGCCATGAGACGACGGGAAACTACGAGCAGTACTTC
TRBJ2-5	-	TRBV7-9	-	CASSLSTGLRETQYF	TGTGCCAGCAGCCTATCGACGGGATTGAGGGAGACCCAGTACTTC
TRBJ1-5	-	TRBV18	once	CASSPLAQANQPQHF	TGTGCCAGCTCACCACTTGCGCAGGCTAATCAGCCCCAGCATTTT
TRBJ1-5	-	TRBV7-2	once	CASAAGPEVPPQHF	TGTGCCAGCGCGGCGGGTCCAGAGGTACCGCCCCAGCATTTT
TRBJ2-7	TRBD1	TRBV2	-	CASSEYRGLEQYF	TGTGCCAGCAGTGAATACAGGGGGCTTGAGCAGTACTTC
TRBJ2-5	-	TRBV30	-	CAWSWRETETQYF	TGTGCCTGGAGTTGGAGGGAGACGGAGACCCAGTACTTC
TRBJ2-3	TRBD2	TRBV19	-	CASTLAGVTDTQYF	TGTGCCAGTACACTAGCGGGCGTCACAGATACGCAGTATTTT
TRBJ1-2	-	TRBV12-3/TRBV12-4	few	CASSETALYGYTF	TGTGCCAGCAGTGAAACAGCTCTCTATGGCTACACCTTC
TRBJ2-2	-	TRBV7-3	-	CASSPQDLYTGELFF	TGTGCCAGCAGCCCTCAGGACTTATACACCGGGGAGCTGTTTTTT
TRBJ1-5	-	TRBV21-1	-	CASSHRLGNQPQHF	TGTGCCAGCAGCCACCGGTTGGGCAATCAGCCCCAGCATTTT
TRBJ1-3	TRBD1	TRBV2	few	CASSRTGVGNTIYF	TGTGCCAGCAGCCGGACAGGGGTCGGAAACACCATATATTTT
TRBJ1-1	-	TRBV9	-	CASSPGTTEAFF	TGTGCCAGCAGCCCTGGGACAACTGAAGCTTTCTTT
TRBJ1-1	TRBD1	TRBV6-5	-	CASSLTGANTEAFF	TGTGCCAGCAGTTTAACAGGGGCGAACACTGAAGCTTTCTTT
TRBJ1-6	-	TRBV5-6	-	CASSLVRQGNVNSPLHF	TGTGCCAGCAGCTTGGTACGGCAGGGAAATGTCAATTCACCCCTCCACTTT
TRBJ2-1	-	TRBV7-3	-	CASSPPQGSRSYNEQFF	TGTGCCAGCAGCCCCCCTCAGGGAAGCCGCTCCTACAATGAGCAGTTCTTC
TRBJ2-7	-	TRBV9	-	CASSDWQGGEQYF	TGTGCCAGCAGCGACTGGCAGGGCGGCGAGCAGTACTTC
TRBJ1-1	-	TRBV3-1/TRBV3-2	-	CASSQVIGRGNTEAFF	TGTGCCAGCAGCCAAGTTATAGGCAGGGGGAACACTGAAGCTTTCTTT
TRBJ2-3	TRBD1	TRBV20-1	-	CSASGRTGGWRDTQYF	TGCAGTGCTAGTGGTAGGACAGGGGGCTGGAGGGATACGCAGTATTTT
TRBJ1-1	-	TRBV3-1/TRBV3-2	once	CASSLGPTNTEAFF	TGTGCCAGCAGCCTGGGGCCTACGAACACTGAAGCTTTCTTT
TRBJ1-2	-	TRBV7-9	-	CASSLGWGGYDGYTF	TGTGCCAGCAGCTTAGGCTGGGGAGGGTACGATGGCTACACCTTC
TRBJ1-6	TRBD1	TRBV5-4	few	CASSLSRGHNSPLHF	TGTGCCAGCAGCTTGTCCAGGGGGCATAATTCACCCCTCCACTTT
TRBJ1-6	TRBD1	TRBV5-4	-	CASGLGTGRNNLPLHF	TGTGCCAGCGGACTTGGGACAGGCCGGAATAATTTACCCCTCCACTTT
TRBJ1-6	-	TRBV7-2	-	CASSLSMSGARSYNSPLHF	TGTGCCAGCAGCTTATCGATGTCAGGGGCACGCTCCTATAATTCACCCCTCCACTTT
TRBJ1-2	-	TRBV19	-	CASKGYYGYTF	TGTGCCAGTAAGGGGTACTATGGCTACACCTTC
TRBJ1-2	-	TRBV6-6	-	CASTNYRDSGYTF	TGTGCCAGCACCAATTACAGGGATTCGGGCTACACCTTC
TRBJ1-1	-	TRBV19	few	CASSPLEGKAFF	TGTGCCAGTAGTCCCTTGGAGGGTAAAGCTTTCTTT
TRBJ2-3	TRBD2	TRBV7-7	-	CASSASGNTDTQYF	TGTGCCAGCAGCGCTAGCGGTAACACAGATACGCAGTATTTT
TRBJ2-3	-	TRBV7-9	-	CASSLSASTDTQYF	TGTGCCAGCAGCCTTAGCGCTAGCACAGATACGCAGTATTTT
TRBJ1-2	-	TRBV9	-	CASSVLTGNYGYTF	TGTGCCAGCAGCGTCTTGACGGGGAACTATGGCTACACCTTC
TRBJ2-5	TRBD2	TRBV29-1	-	CSVAPTSGIGQTQYF	TGCAGCGTTGCCCCGACTAGCGGGATCGGGCAGACCCAGTACTTC
TRBJ1-2	-	TRBV18	-	CASSPGQPNYGYTF	TGTGCCAGCTCACCGGGCCAACCTAACTATGGCTACACCTTC
TRBJ1-3	TRBD1	TRBV29-1	-	CSVGDRRGNTIYF	TGCAGCGTGGGGGACAGGCGGGGAAACACCATATATTTT
TRBJ1-1	-	TRBV19	few	CASSRLSRDTEAFF	TGTGCCAGTAGTAGACTCTCCCGGGACACTGAAGCTTTCTTT
TRBJ1-5	-	TRBV28	once	CASSFGGSGNQPQHF	TGTGCCAGCAGTTTTGGGGGCAGCGGCAATCAGCCCCAGCATTTT
TRBJ2-2	-	TRBV5-6	-	CASSLGGFTGELFF	TGTGCCAGCAGCTTGGGAGGCTTCACCGGGGAGCTGTTTTTT
TRBJ2-5	TRBD1	TRBV9	-	CASSATGFQETQYF	TGTGCCAGCAGCGCGACAGGGTTCCAAGAGACCCAGTACTTC
TRBJ1-2	-	TRBV30	-	CAWSSVGGLGGYTF	TGTGCCTGGAGTTCGGTAGGGGGTTTAGGAGGCTACACCTTC
TRBJ1-1	TRBD1	TRBV4-2	-	CASSQFDREITEAFF	TGTGCCAGCAGCCAATTTGACAGGGAGATCACTGAAGCTTTCTTT
TRBJ2-5	TRBD2	TRBV5-1	-	CASSLEPGGPDQETQYF	TGCGCCAGCAGCTTGGAGCCGGGAGGGCCGGACCAAGAGACCCAGTACTTC
TRBJ2-3	-	TRBV4-2	-	CASSQELADPDTQYF	TGTGCCAGCAGCCAAGAGTTAGCGGATCCAGATACGCAGTATTTT
TRBJ1-5	TRBD1	TRBV7-3	-	CASSLAGGNQPQHF	TGTGCCAGCAGCTTGGCAGGGGGCAACCAGCCCCAGCATTTT
TRBJ2-2	TRBD2	TRBV13	-	CASSQAGGPYTGELFF	TGTGCCAGCAGCCAAGCGGGGGGGCCCTACACCGGGGAGCTGTTTTTT
TRBJ2-1	TRBD1	TRBV9	-	CASGQGQDYNEQFF	TGTGCCAGCGGGCAAGGACAGGACTACAATGAGCAGTTCTTC
TRBJ1-2	-	TRBV4-1	-	CASSRGTNYGYTF	TGCGCCAGCAGCCGGGGCACTAACTATGGCTACACCTTC
TRBJ1-1	-	TRBV2	-	CASSRQSYTEAFF	TGTGCCAGCAGCCGACAATCTTACACTGAAGCTTTCTTT
TRBJ2-7	-	TRBV6-5	-	CASSYGGISYEQYF	TGTGCCAGCAGTTACGGCGGGATTTCCTACGAGCAGTACTTC
TRBJ2-3	-	TRBV7-3	-	CASSLNEDTQYF	TGTGCCAGCAGCTTAAATGAGGATACGCAGTATTTT
TRBJ1-3	-	TRBV15	once	CATSRDTGGNTIYF	TGTGCCACCAGCAGAGATACCGGGGGGAACACCATATATTTT
TRBJ2-7	TRBD1	TRBV14	-	CASSDPRGRGYEQYF	TGTGCCAGCAGCGACCCCAGGGGGCGAGGCTACGAGCAGTACTTC
TRBJ1-2	TRBD1	TRBV5-4	-	CASSLDPGGLGYTF	TGTGCCAGCAGCTTGGATCCAGGGGGCTTAGGCTACACCTTC
TRBJ2-2	-	TRBV7-2	-	CASSLLEGTGELFF	TGTGCCAGCAGCTTATTGGAGGGGACCGGGGAGCTGTTTTTT
TRBJ1-3	-	TRBV25-1	-	CASSVVGNTIYF	TGTGCCAGCAGTGTAGTTGGAAACACCATATATTTT
TRBJ1-4	-	TRBV20-1	-	CSANRGEKLFF	TGCAGTGCTAATCGGGGTGAAAAACTGTTTTTT
TRBJ1-5	-	TRBV12-3/TRBV12-4	-	CASSFNKGQPQHF	TGTGCCAGCAGTTTTAATAAGGGGCAGCCCCAGCATTTT
TRBJ1-4	TRBD1	TRBV10-2	-	CASSDSRGLGDDEKLFF	TGCGCCAGCAGTGATTCGAGGGGGCTCGGGGATGATGAAAAACTGTTTTTT
TRBJ1-1	-	TRBV5-4	-	CASSLAGWAGTEAFF	TGTGCCAGCAGCTTGGCCGGGTGGGCGGGCACTGAAGCTTTCTTT
TRBJ2-7	-	TRBV7-3	-	CASSLGDRGVYEQYF	TGTGCCAGCAGCTTGGGGGACCGCGGGGTCTACGAGCAGTACTTC
TRBJ1-1	-	TRBV28	-	CASSFGGPGTEAFF	TGTGCCAGCAGTTTCGGGGGGCCGGGCACTGAAGCTTTCTTT
TRBJ2-3	-	TRBV2	-	CASNTGFQDTQYF	TGTGCCAGCAATACAGGTTTTCAAGATACGCAGTATTTT
TRBJ1-1	-	TRBV3-1/TRBV3-2	-	CASSQAVNTEAFF	TGTGCCAGCAGCCAAGCAGTGAACACTGAAGCTTTCTTT